What follows are 25 T cell receptor beta chains derived from one specimen sequenced in a study of T cell repertoires in cytomegalovirus infection. TCRdb redid the calling of the reads with MiXCR, one entry per CDR3 protein. The table records 300,000 or so distinct CDR3 sequences, under 30% of them present only once. Sample: PBMCs. The receptors here all came from a human donor in good health (CMV status not recorded). Some clones in this sample may be carry-over from other donors' samples.

The chain recombines TRBV7-9 with TRBJ2-1; D may be TRBD1 (5 bases). This CDR3 has 14 amino acids. CDR1 SEHNR and CDR2 FQNEAQ come from the germline V gene (reference sequence). The ends were cut back, 1 base at V and 5 bases at J, with 9 bases in the middle. Here the CDR3 reads CASSLGRANNEQFF. In nucleotides, the CDR3 is TGTGCCAGCAGCTTAGGCAGGGCCAACAATGAGCAGTTCTTC.

This clonotype has more than one count but fewer than ten. The gene calls are TRBV20-1 and TRBJ1-1; TRBD1 agrees at 10 bases. V shed 1 base, J shed 10 bases, and the junction held 6 bases outside the gene matches. From germline, CDR1 is DFQATT and CDR2 SNEGSKA (reference sequence). CDR3 length: 13 amino acids. The CDR3 region is CSARVGTGVGAFF. The CDR3 DNA reads as TGCAGTGCTAGAGTTGGGACAGGGGTTGGAGCTTTCTTT.

The chain carries TRBV7-8 and TRBJ1-1; no firm D call. The germline V gene has CDR1 SGHVS and CDR2 FQNEAQ. Trimming shortened V by 2 bases and J by 3 bases, and 7 bases separated the two germline ends. CDR3 size: 13 residues. The CDR3 DNA is TGTGCCAGCAGCTTACATGGGGACACTGAAGCTTTCTTT. It is translated as CASSLHGDTEAFF.

This clonotype showed up many times. The chain employs TRBV5-6 and TRBJ2-1; D remains ambiguous. This CDR3 contains 16 residues. Trimming took 0 bases from V and 0 from J, leaving 10 bases between them. Per germline, CDR1 SGHDT and CDR2 YYEEEE. The CDR3 spells CASSLVAVSSYNEQFF. For the CDR3, the DNA is TGTGCCAGCAGCTTGGTTGCGGTAAGCTCCTACAATGAGCAGTTCTTC. Together with reference TRBV5-6 and TRBJ2-1, the CDR3 gives the full variable domain: DAGVTQSPTHLIKTRGQQVTLRCSPKSGHDTVSWYQQALGQGPQFIFQYYEEEERQRGNFPDRFSGHQFPNYSSELNVNALLLGDSALYLCASSLVAVSSYNEQFFGPGTRLTVL.

This clonotype was counted a few times. This chain uses TRBV20-1 with TRBJ2-7, with TRBD2 identical over 7 bases. The CDR3 is 15 amino acids. V was clipped by 3 bases and J by 5 bases; unmatched bases: 13. Germline CDR1 is DFQATT and CDR2 is SNEGSKA (reference sequence). Here the CDR3 DNA reads TGCAGTGCTAGCGACTTTCCGGGAGGATCTAACGAGCAGTACTTC. Translation gives CSASDFPGGSNEQYF.

The V call is TRBV27, the J call TRBJ1-2; no clear D. Germline loops: CDR1 MNHEY, CDR2 SMNVEV (reference sequence). The CDR3 contains 12 residues. Between the trimmed V and J ends, which lost 10 bases and 3 bases, there was a span of 12 bases. CDR3 bases: TGTGCCACCATCAGCCGGCACTATGGCTACACCTTC. This translates into CATISRHYGYTF.

The chain carries TRBV7-2 and TRBJ2-2; TRBD2 agrees at 8 bases. V lost 6 bases, J lost 7 bases, and 13 bases stayed unmatched. Germline CDR1 reads SGHTA; CDR2 reads FQGNSA. The CDR3 covers 16 residues. The CDR3 region is CASRNPGAAGGGELFF. CDR3 DNA: TGTGCCAGCAGGAACCCCGGGGCCGCGGGGGGCGGGGAGCTGTTTTTT.

Only a few counts were recorded for this clonotype. The chain joins TRBV6-6 to TRBJ1-1; D perhaps matches TRBD1 (6 bases). In germline, CDR1 is MNHNY, CDR2 SVGAGI (reference sequence). V was pared by 2 bases and J by 2 bases, with 12 bases between. The CDR3 extends over 15 amino acids. The CDR3 sequence is CASSYGGQLNTEAFF. The CDR3 DNA follows: TGTGCCAGCAGTTACGGGGGACAACTAAACACTGAAGCTTTCTTT.

The chain joins TRBV5-1 to TRBJ2-3; TRBD2 agrees at 12 bases. The germline V gene has CDR1 SGHRS and CDR2 YFSETQ. The junction had 4 bases not matched to a gene; V was cut back by 2 bases and J by 3 bases. The CDR3 length is 16 residues. CDR3 loop: CASSFALAGGTDTQYF. The CDR3 DNA reads as TGCGCCAGCAGCTTTGCCCTAGCGGGGGGGACAGATACGCAGTATTTT.

In its sample, this clonotype was seen many times. The chain employs TRBV7-8 and TRBJ2-7; 11 bases agree with TRBD1. Germline V gene data show CDR1 as SGHVS and CDR2 as FQNEAQ. Trimming at V came to 5 bases and at J to 7 bases, leaving 7 bases not matched to a gene. The CDR3 loop spans 14 amino acids. The CDR3 protein is CASSPGTGGAEQYF. For the CDR3, the DNA is TGTGCCAGCAGCCCCGGGACAGGGGGTGCGGAGCAGTACTTC.

To note about this clonotype: A much larger clone is a single base away; this may be a read error. This sequence joins TRBV7-2 and TRBJ2-7, with 8 bases that match TRBD1. The germline V gene has CDR1 SGHTA and CDR2 FQGNSA. This CDR3 spans 15 amino acids. The CDR3 sequence: CASSLSGDRNYEQNF. The CDR3 region has the DNA TGTGCCAGCAGCTTGTCAGGGGACAGGAACTACGAGCAGAACTTC.

The CDR3 is CASSRLTSGRPHEQYF. The CDR3 DNA follows: TGTGCCAGCAGCCGCCTGACTAGCGGGAGACCCCACGAGCAGTACTTC. The chain recombines TRBV3-1 with TRBJ2-7, with 12 nucleotides matching TRBD2. J gave up 5 bases and V 4 bases, and 9 bases lay outside the gene matches. The CDR3 has 16 amino acids. From germline, CDR1 is LGHDT and CDR2 YNNKEL (reference sequence).

The chain recombines TRBV7-9 with TRBJ1-2; unclear D gene. The CDR3 contains 14 residues. Deletions cut 3 bases from V and 4 bases from J, with 12 bases between. Germline CDR1 reads SEHNR; CDR2 reads FQNEAQ (reference sequence). As DNA, the CDR3 is TGTGCCAGCAGCTTCGGCGGGGAAGGCTATGGCTACACCTTC. As protein: CASSFGGEGYGYTF.

This clonotype was observed many times. V gene TRBV4-1 combines with J gene TRBJ2-1; 9 bases match TRBD2. CDR3 length: 16 residues. Losses at the gene ends were 2 bases for V and 2 bases for J; bases not matched to a gene: 4. Germline V gene lookup returns CDR1 MGHRA and CDR2 YSYEKL. In nucleotides, the CDR3 is TGCGCCAGCAGCCAACCACGCGGGAGGGCCTACAATGAGCAGTTCTTC. This codes for CASSQPRGRAYNEQFF.

The J gene is TRBJ2-3, the V gene TRBV6-5, with 7 bases fitting TRBD1. From germline, CDR1 is MNHEY and CDR2 SVGAGI. CDR3 size: 14 residues. V gave up 2 bases and J gave up 5 bases; unmatched junction bases: 4. The CDR3 bases are TGTGCCAGCAGTTACAGGGGGCCGGGAGATACGCAGTATTTT. Translated: CASSYRGPGDTQYF.

This clonotype was observed many times. The chain couples TRBV11-2 to TRBJ2-7; D not resolved. CDR3 length: 14 amino acids. V lost 2 bases and J lost 3, with 11 bases in between. Germline V gene data show CDR1 as SGHAT and CDR2 as FQNNGV. DNA for the CDR3: TGTGCCAGCAGCTTAAGCTGGCAGAACTACGAGCAGTACGTC. Its protein is CASSLSWQNYEQYV.

The V and J genes are TRBV15 and TRBJ2-7; TRBD2 matches at 7 bases. The CDR3 contains 16 residues. Unmatched junction bases numbered 5, after V lost 0 bases and J lost 0 bases. The germline V gene has CDR1 LNHNV and CDR2 YYDKDF (reference sequence). The CDR3 region is CATSRDLAEHSYEQYF. The CDR3 region has the DNA TGTGCCACCAGCAGAGACCTAGCGGAACACTCCTACGAGCAGTACTTC.

In its sample, this clonotype was seen many times. The genes are TRBV7-2 and TRBJ2-2; D uncertain. Trimming removed 5 bases from V and 2 bases from J, with 9 bases in between. The CDR3 spans 14 residues. The germline gives CDR1 SGHTA, CDR2 FQGNSA. The CDR3, as DNA: TGTGCCAGCAGCAAGGACGGTAACACCGGGGAGCTGTTTTTT. Protein product: CASSKDGNTGELFF.

In its sample, this clonotype was seen many times. The genes are TRBV7-2 and TRBJ1-6; 10 nucleotides agree with TRBD1. The V and J ends lost 2 bases and 7 bases, in that order; junction bases with no gene match: 8. The germline V gene has CDR1 SGHTA and CDR2 FQGNSA. This CDR3 region has 17 residues. CDR3 sequence (DNA): TGTGCCAGCAGCTTAAGATCTGGGGGACAGGGGAATTCACCCCTCCACTTT. This codes for CASSLRSGGQGNSPLHF.

There are many counts of this clonotype. The rearrangement links TRBV7-8 to TRBJ2-1, with 7 positions matching TRBD1. Trimming took 4 bases from V and 2 from J; bases not matched to a gene: 8. Germline V gene data show CDR1 as SGHVS and CDR2 as FQNEAQ. CDR3 length equals 16 residues. CDR3 sequence (DNA): TGTGCCAGCAGCTCATTCACCGGGACAGCCTACAATGAGCAGTTCTTC. Its translation is CASSSFTGTAYNEQFF.

This clonotype was counted many times. The CDR3 loop is CASSLVGRAAGANVLTF. Here the CDR3 DNA reads TGTGCCAGCAGCTTAGTCGGGAGGGCGGCCGGGGCCAACGTCCTGACTTTC. The chain employs TRBV7-2 and TRBJ2-6; 8 nucleotides agree with TRBD2. Germline assignment: CDR1 SGHTA and CDR2 FQGNSA. This CDR3 region has 17 residues. Germline trimming cut 1 base from V and 4 bases from J; bases unmatched to any gene: 6.

J is TRBJ1-2 and V is TRBV4-1; D perhaps matches TRBD1 (6 bases). The V gene's germline CDR1 is MGHRA and CDR2 YSYEKL. V lost 3 bases and J lost 6, with 14 bases in between. The CDR3 loop spans 14 amino acids. CDR3 region: CASSHQGRRDGYTF. CDR3 nucleotides: TGCGCCAGCAGCCATCAGGGGCGGAGGGATGGCTACACCTTC.

The CDR3 nucleotides are TGTGCCAGCTCACCATCGACGGGCAATCAGCCCCAGCATTTT. This encodes CASSPSTGNQPQHF. The chain has TRBV18 and TRBJ1-5; no reliable D call. V was clipped by 2 bases and J by 2 bases, with 7 bases between them. Germline CDR1 is KGHSH and CDR2 is LQKENI. The CDR3 covers 14 residues.

The chain couples TRBV5-1 to TRBJ2-3, with TRBD2 matching over 10 bases. Germline CDR1 and CDR2: SGHRS and YFSETQ. The CDR3 contains 17 residues. Trimming took 1 base from V and 1 from J; bases not matched to a gene: 6. The CDR3 sequence is CASSLPLAGAGTDTQYF. In DNA, the CDR3 is TGCGCCAGCAGCTTGCCGCTAGCGGGGGCGGGCACAGATACGCAGTATTTT.

This clonotype came up many times. The chain employs TRBV7-2 and TRBJ1-1; D remains ambiguous. The CDR3 spans 15 residues. The V gene's germline CDR1 is SGHTA and CDR2 FQGNSA. V lost 1 base and J 1 base, leaving 10 bases between the germline ends. In DNA, the CDR3 is TGTGCCAGCAGCTTAGACTTCAGGAGGAACACTGAAGCTTTCTTT. This sequence encodes CASSLDFRRNTEAFF.